The 24 T cell receptor beta chains below all came from one sample that was sequenced in a study of technical replicates of blood from a handful of donors. Clones were sequenced by immunoSEQ multiplex PCR, and TCRdb holds only the in-frame ones, with some missing. The table lists fewer than 15,000 clones, 85% to 95% of them singletons. The sequenced sample consisted of PBMCs. These receptors all stem from a human donor in good health.

The chain couples TRBV28 to TRBJ2-1; maybe TRBD1 (6 bases). The CDR3 contains 14 residues. CDR1 MDHEN and CDR2 SYDVKM come from the germline V gene. V was cut by 9 bases and J by 2 bases, with 14 bases left in between. Written as DNA, the CDR3 is TGTGCCAGTCTCATAGGGGGAGCCTACAATGAGCAGTTCTTC. As protein: CASLIGGAYNEQFF.

The rearrangement links TRBV29-1 to TRBJ1-4; possible D gene TRBD1, 5 bases. Looked up from germline, CDR1 is SQVTM and CDR2 is ANQGSEA. The V end lost 1 base, the J end lost 4 bases, and 13 bases lay between the germline ends. This CDR3 comprises 15 residues. The CDR3 DNA follows: TGCAGCGTTGAAGCAGGGTCGAGTTTTAATGAAAAACTGTTTTTT. This translates into CSVEAGSSFNEKLFF.

The rearrangement uses TRBV30 and TRBJ2-7, with D tentatively TRBD2 (6 bases). CDR3 size: 12 residues. V was clipped by 2 bases and J by 6 bases, with 11 bases between them. Germline lookup yields CDR1 GTSNPN and CDR2 SVGIG (reference sequence). CDR3 DNA sequence: TGTGCCTGGAGTCCGGCTAGCGTCGAGCAGTACTTC. Translated: CAWSPASVEQYF.

The chain links TRBV28 to TRBJ2-1; 8 bases align to TRBD2. The CDR3 loop spans 13 amino acids. Germline lookup yields CDR1 MDHEN and CDR2 SYDVKM. After removal of 7 bases from V and 7 bases from J, the junction contained 6 bases not matched to a gene. Here the CDR3 reads CASTLGGANEQFF. In DNA form, the CDR3 reads TGTGCCAGCACCCTCGGGGGGGCAAATGAGCAGTTCTTC.

This chain joins TRBV19 and TRBJ1-1; weak D call: TRBD1 (5 bases). The V gene's germline CDR1 is LNHDA and CDR2 SQIVND (reference sequence). Trimming took off 7 bases at V and 4 bases at J, with 19 bases between the two ends. This CDR3 spans 15 amino acids. This chain's CDR3 is CASTSTGGWGTEAFF. In DNA form, the CDR3 reads TGTGCCAGTACGTCCACGGGGGGATGGGGCACTGAAGCTTTCTTT.

This clone showed up just a few times. The V and J genes are TRBV6-5 and TRBJ1-2, with a tentative D call TRBD1 (6 bases). Germline V gene sequence: CDR1 MNHEY, CDR2 SVGAGI. The CDR3 extends over 12 amino acids. With 6 bases removed from V and 4 bases from J, the gap between germline ends came to 9 bases. DNA for the CDR3: TGTGCCAGCAGCGACAGGTTCTATGGCTACACCTTC. The encoded protein is CASSDRFYGYTF.

The chain uses TRBV6-4 and TRBJ2-3, with TRBD2 matching over 9 bases. Germline CDR1 and CDR2: MRHNA and SNTAGT. The CDR3 runs to 18 residues. V trimming: 7 bases; J trimming: 5 bases; junction bases outside the gene matches: 19. This CDR3 reads CASNTPGLSGRSLDTQYF. CDR3 DNA sequence: TGTGCCAGCAATACACCCGGACTAAGCGGGAGGAGTTTAGATACGCAGTATTTT.

The chain uses TRBV5-1 and TRBJ1-3; TRBD1 is a possible D gene (5 bases). The CDR3 contains 14 residues. V shed 0 bases and J shed 7 bases, with 11 bases lying between them. The germline gives CDR1 SGHRS, CDR2 YFSETQ. Here the CDR3 reads CASSLASAGNTIYF. CDR3 DNA: TGCGCCAGCAGCTTGGCCTCCGCAGGGAACACCATATATTTT.

This clone appeared a few times. The genes are TRBV5-1 and TRBJ2-7; 10 bases are shared with TRBD2. With V trimmed by 4 bases and J by 3 bases, 13 bases remained unmatched. Germline CDR1 is SGHRS and CDR2 is YFSETQ. This CDR3 contains 17 residues. The CDR3 here is CASSQGTSAHRIYEQYF. CDR3 bases: TGCGCCAGCAGCCAGGGGACTAGCGCTCATCGGATCTACGAGCAGTACTTC.

This chain links TRBV14 with TRBJ2-1; D remains unclear. V was trimmed by 0 bases and J by 7 bases, leaving 10 bases between them. Germline V gene sequence: CDR1 SGHDN, CDR2 FVKESK. The CDR3 is made up of 14 amino acids. CDR3 in amino acids: CASSQDYGWNEQFF. CDR3 nucleotide sequence: TGTGCCAGCAGCCAAGATTACGGGTGGAATGAGCAGTTCTTC.

The V gene is TRBV18, the J gene TRBJ2-7; 8 bases fit TRBD1. The CDR3 sequence is 13 residues long. V shed 5 bases and J 3 bases; nucleotides not matched to a gene: 3. CDR1 KGHSH and CDR2 LQKENI come from the germline V gene. The CDR3 DNA reads as TGTGCCAGCTCAGGACAGGGTAACTACGAGCAGTACTTC. Protein product: CASSGQGNYEQYF. Using reference TRBV18 and TRBJ2-7 for the parts outside the CDR3, the full variable domain is NAGVMQNPRHLVRRRGQEARLRCSPMKGHSHVYWYRQLPEEGLKFMVYLQKENIIDESGMPKERFSAEFPKEGPSILRIQQVVRGDSAAYFCASSGQGNYEQYFGPGTRLTVT.

This chain uses TRBV5-4 with TRBJ1-4, with D hard to call. Trimming took 2 bases from V and 0 from J, leaving 11 bases between them. Germline V gene sequence: CDR1 SGHNT, CDR2 YYREEE (reference sequence). The CDR3 is made up of 16 amino acids. The CDR3 bases are TGTGCCAGCAGCTTCGACGGAGATGCAACTAATGAAAAACTGTTTTTT. Translated: CASSFDGDATNEKLFF.

The chain combines TRBV6-5 with TRBJ1-1; no clear D. The CDR3 runs 13 residues. The V end lost 2 bases, the J end lost 5 bases, and 9 bases lay between the germline ends. CDR1 is MNHEY and CDR2 is SVGAGI in the germline V gene. The CDR3 DNA reads as TGTGCCAGCAGTTACCGGGTGCGGACTGAAGCTTTCTTT. Residues: CASSYRVRTEAFF.

The chain is built from TRBV7-9 and TRBJ2-7, with a possible D match to TRBD1 (6 bases). This CDR3 spans 14 amino acids. V was shortened by 1 base and J by 4 bases, with 11 bases between the two germline ends. From germline, CDR1 is SEHNR and CDR2 FQNEAQ (reference sequence). CDR3 nucleotides: TGTGCCAGCAGCTTAGGACAGGCTGCTTACGAGCAGTACTTC. Amino acids: CASSLGQAAYEQYF.

J is TRBJ2-5 and V is TRBV28; the match to TRBD2 covers 8 bases. CDR3 length: 15 residues. From germline, CDR1 is MDHEN and CDR2 SYDVKM. V shed 6 bases, J shed 7 bases, and the junction held 13 bases outside the gene matches. As DNA, the CDR3 is TGTGCCAGCAGGTCATGGCGGGAGGAAACCGGGACCCAGTACTTC. Encoded protein: CASRSWREETGTQYF.

This rearrangement joins TRBV2 to TRBJ2-5, with a tentative D call TRBD2 (5 bases). With 1 base removed from V and 3 bases from J, the gap between germline ends came to 9 bases. The V gene's germline CDR1 is SNHLY and CDR2 FYNNEI. This CDR3 is built from 14 residues. The DNA for the CDR3 is TGTGCCAGCAGTGAAGTTAGCGCTGAAGAGACCCAGTACTTC. Protein sequence: CASSEVSAEETQYF.

The CDR3 loop is CASSLDRNEQFF. The CDR3 nucleotides read TGCGCCAGCAGCTTGGATCGCAATGAGCAGTTCTTC. The V and J genes are TRBV5-1 and TRBJ2-1; D is unclear. Germline V lookup: CDR1 SGHRS, CDR2 YFSETQ. This CDR3 has 12 amino acids. Trimming stripped 0 bases from V and 6 bases from J, with 4 bases between.

In DNA, the CDR3 is TGTGCCAGCAGTAGGGACTACCACAATGAGCAGTTCTTC. As protein: CASSRDYHNEQFF. V usage is TRBV2 and J usage is TRBJ2-1; the match to TRBD2 covers 7 bases. Germline V lookup: CDR1 SNHLY, CDR2 FYNNEI. With V trimmed by 5 bases and J by 5 bases, 3 bases remained unmatched. The CDR3 is 13 amino acids.

V gene TRBV7-7 combines with J gene TRBJ2-7, with TRBD2 matching 9 bases. This CDR3 is 15 amino acids long. Germline V lookup: CDR1 SSHAT, CDR2 FNYEAQ (reference sequence). Germline trimming cut 5 bases from V and 2 bases from J; bases unmatched to any gene: 7. In DNA form, the CDR3 reads TGTGCCAGCAGCCCCGGGACTAGCTCAACCTACGAGCAGTACTTC. Translating it yields CASSPGTSSTYEQYF.

The chain carries TRBV6-4 and TRBJ2-3; 12 positions agree with TRBD2. The V and J ends lost 6 bases and 1 base, in that order; junction bases with no gene match: 2. The length of the CDR3 is 15 residues. Germline lookup yields CDR1 MRHNA and CDR2 SNTAGT. In DNA, the CDR3 is TGTGCCAGCAGCCGACTAGCGGGGGGCACAGATACGCAGTATTTT. Translation: CASSRLAGGTDTQYF.

This clone was counted a few times. The chain is built from TRBV5-4 and TRBJ1-1; no reliable D call. The V gene's germline CDR1 is SGHNT and CDR2 YYREEE (reference sequence). V was trimmed by 1 base and J by 1 base, leaving 5 bases between them. CDR3 length equals 13 residues. The CDR3 reads CASSLQENTEAFF. CDR3 bases: TGTGCCAGCAGCTTGCAGGAGAACACTGAAGCTTTCTTT.

The CDR3 here is CASRLMTGGKLFF. The DNA of the CDR3 is TGTGCCAGCAGACTGATGACGGGGGGAAAACTGTTTTTT. This chain connects TRBV27 to TRBJ1-4, with TRBD1 as a possible D gene (5 bases). The CDR3 runs 13 residues. Per the germline V gene, CDR1 is MNHEY and CDR2 is SMNVEV (reference sequence). Trimming removed 6 bases at V and 10 bases at J, with 15 bases between.

The chain uses TRBV10-3 and TRBJ2-2; 11 nucleotides align to TRBD1. Looked up from germline, CDR1 is ENHRY and CDR2 is SYGVKD. With V trimmed by 6 bases and J by 5 bases, 2 bases remained unmatched. The CDR3 has 14 residues. This CDR3 reads CAIRGQGGTGELFF. In DNA form, the CDR3 reads TGTGCCATCAGGGGACAGGGGGGTACCGGGGAGCTGTTTTTT.

V usage is TRBV10-3 and J usage is TRBJ2-3; tentatively, D is TRBD2 (5 bases). This CDR3 has 16 amino acids. In germline, CDR1 is ENHRY, CDR2 SYGVKD. Between the trimmed V and J ends, which lost 11 bases and 0 bases, there was a span of 21 bases. CDR3 sequence: CAAGGRRVSSTDTQYF. CDR3 nucleotide sequence: TGTGCCGCGGGCGGTCGGCGGGTGTCTAGCACAGATACGCAGTATTTT.